What follows are 31 T cell receptor beta chains derived from one specimen sequenced in a study of blood T cell repertoires in COVID-19. Data came from immunoSEQ multiplex PCR; TCRdb stores just in-frame clones and leaves some out. This table has about 100,000 clones, approximately 80% appearing once. Material: peripheral blood. All receptors derive from a man aged 65 to 85 with active or convalescent COVID-19.

The rearrangement uses TRBV28 and TRBJ1-2; TRBD1 aligns across 7 bases. Germline CDR1 MDHEN, CDR2 SYDVKM. The CDR3 totals 14 residues. V was clipped by 2 bases and J by 8 bases; unmatched bases: 8. In nucleotides, the CDR3 is TGTGCCAGCAGTTTACCCCTAACAGGGGAGGGCTACACCTTC. Its translation: CASSLPLTGEGYTF.

This chain joins TRBV5-4 and TRBJ1-1, with D possibly TRBD1 on 5 matching bases. Trimming shortened V by 0 bases and J by 5 bases, and 11 bases separated the two germline ends. CDR1 and CDR2 from the germline V gene are SGHNT and YYREEE (reference sequence). The CDR3 extends over 14 amino acids. The CDR3 region has the DNA TGTGCCAGCAGCTTGGAGACAGAATATACTGAAGCTTTCTTT. Encoded protein: CASSLETEYTEAFF.

The chain joins TRBV12-2 to TRBJ1-6; TRBD1, the table's D call, was not compared with the DNA. TRBV12-2 counts as a pseudogene. The CDR3 extends over 17 amino acids. DNA for the CDR3: TGTGCAACCCCAGCGGGGACAGGTGTCATGGATAATTCACCCCTCCACTTT. It translates to CATPAGTGVMDNSPLHF.

V gene TRBV7-9 combines with J gene TRBJ1-4; 8 bases agree with TRBD1. J gave up 11 bases and V 4 bases, and 9 bases lay outside the gene matches. This CDR3 contains 14 residues. CDR1 is SEHNR and CDR2 is FQNEAQ in the germline V gene (reference sequence). The CDR3 region has the DNA TGTGCCAGCAGCTACCCGATGACAGGGGAGAAACTGTTTTTT. It yields the protein CASSYPMTGEKLFF.

The count of this clone is one. The J gene is TRBJ1-2, the V gene TRBV9; D perhaps matches TRBD1 (5 bases). CDR1 is SGDLS and CDR2 is YYNGEE in the germline V gene. This CDR3 is built from 18 residues. Trimming shortened V by 0 bases and J by 7 bases, and 25 bases separated the two germline ends. The CDR3 region has the DNA TGTGCCAGCAGCGTAGATCCGGAGTCCCCGCCGGGGGGAAGTGGCTACACCTTC. Its translation: CASSVDPESPPGGSGYTF.

The rearrangement uses TRBV4-1 and TRBJ2-2; 12 bases line up with TRBD1. V lost 2 bases, J lost 7 bases, and 8 bases stayed unmatched. CDR1 MGHRA and CDR2 YSYEKL come from the germline V gene. The CDR3 spans 17 residues. The CDR3 here is CASSQRPGQGAGGELFF. In nucleotides, the CDR3 is TGCGCCAGCAGCCAACGACCGGGACAGGGGGCGGGCGGGGAGCTGTTTTTT.

The genes are TRBV19 and TRBJ1-2; a weak D match, TRBD1 (6 bases). Germline CDR1 LNHDA, CDR2 SQIVND (reference sequence). This CDR3 contains 16 residues. V was trimmed by 5 bases and J by 1 base, leaving 17 bases between them. The CDR3 nucleotides are TGTGCCAGTAGTCCGACCCCGGGACAACGTAACTATGGCTACACCTTC. It codes for CASSPTPGQRNYGYTF.

This clone was seen more than once but under ten times. The rearrangement uses TRBV12-5 and TRBJ2-2, with D maybe TRBD1 (6 bases). CDR1 LGHNT and CDR2 FRNRAP come from the germline V gene. The CDR3 has 15 amino acids. V was clipped by 8 bases and J by 0 bases, with 13 bases between them. The DNA for the CDR3 is TGTGCTAGTAAGGGACAAAGTGCGAACACCGGGGAGCTGTTTTTT. It codes for CASKGQSANTGELFF.

The chain has TRBV5-6 and TRBJ1-1, with TRBD1 as a possible D gene (5 bases). The CDR3 length is 12 residues. V was cut by 2 bases and J by 3 bases, with 5 bases left in between. The germline CDR1 and CDR2 sequences are SGHDT and YYEEEE. For the CDR3, the DNA is TGTGCCAGCAGCTTCAGGGACACTGAAGCTTTCTTT. It translates to CASSFRDTEAFF.

The rearrangement uses TRBV7-9 and TRBJ2-5; 7 positions match TRBD1. Unmatched junction bases numbered 10, after V lost 5 bases and J lost 7 bases. CDR3 length: 14 amino acids. Germline CDR1 reads SEHNR; CDR2 reads FQNEAQ (reference sequence). DNA of the CDR3: TGTGCCAGCAGCCCAGACAGGGCGATAGGGACCCAGTACTTC. It yields the protein CASSPDRAIGTQYF.

The gene calls are TRBV30 and TRBJ1-2; TRBD1 aligns across 7 bases. Germline V gives CDR1 GTSNPN, CDR2 SVGIG (reference sequence). The J segment lost 2 bases and the V segment lost 2 bases, leaving 2 bases of the junction unmatched. This CDR3 contains 13 residues. The CDR3: CAWSSQGNYGYTF. DNA of the CDR3: TGTGCCTGGAGTTCACAGGGGAACTATGGCTACACCTTC.

The rearrangement uses TRBV5-4 and TRBJ1-6; 7 bases match TRBD1. Trimming cost V 2 bases and J 9 bases; bases outside gene matches: 5. CDR3 length: 14 amino acids. In germline, CDR1 is SGHNT, CDR2 YYREEE (reference sequence). The CDR3 here is CASSFEQGGSPLHF. The CDR3 bases are TGTGCCAGCAGCTTCGAGCAGGGGGGTTCACCCCTCCACTTT.

The chain combines TRBV2 with TRBJ1-5, with D possibly being TRBD1 (6 bases). CDR1 and CDR2 from the germline V gene are SNHLY and FYNNEI. The CDR3 is 15 residues long. Trimming pared 1 base from V and 4 bases from J, leaving 11 bases between. The chain's CDR3 is CASSEGGQGNQPQHF. CDR3 DNA: TGTGCCAGCAGTGAAGGGGGGCAGGGGAATCAGCCCCAGCATTTT.

This clone has more than one count but fewer than ten. This chain joins TRBV19 and TRBJ2-7; perhaps TRBD2 as D (6 bases). The CDR3 has 14 residues. From germline, CDR1 is LNHDA and CDR2 SQIVND (reference sequence). V lost 4 bases and J lost 3, with 13 bases in between. CDR3 loop: CASSTLGLFYEQYF. Here the CDR3 DNA reads TGTGCCAGTAGTACCCTGGGACTCTTCTACGAGCAGTACTTC. Looking up the rest from reference TRBV19 and TRBJ2-7 gives the full variable domain: DGGITQSPKYLFRKEGQNVTLSCEQNLNHDAMYWYRQDPGQGLRLIYYSQIVNDFQKGDIAEGYSVSREKKESFPLTVTSAQKNPTAFYLCASSTLGLFYEQYFGPGTRLTVT.

This clone was counted only a few times. The chain carries TRBV13 and TRBJ1-2; D call uncertain. The CDR3 consists of 12 residues. Trimming took off 2 bases at V and 8 bases at J, with 9 bases between the two ends. Per the germline V gene, CDR1 is PRHDT and CDR2 is FYEKMQ (reference sequence). For the CDR3, the DNA is TGTGCCAGCAGCTTATCCGGGTCGGGCTACACCTTC. As protein: CASSLSGSGYTF.

This chain joins TRBV24-1 and TRBJ2-2; no firm D call. CDR1 and CDR2 from the germline V gene are KGHDR and SFDVKD. Trimming took off 4 bases at V and 3 bases at J, with 11 bases between the two ends. The CDR3 contains 15 residues. The CDR3 spells CATSDNRYYTGELFF. DNA for the CDR3: TGTGCCACCAGTGACAATCGCTATTACACCGGGGAGCTGTTTTTT.

This chain uses TRBV6-6 with TRBJ2-5; 10 positions agree with TRBD1. The junction had 5 bases not matched to a gene; V was cut back by 2 bases and J by 5 bases. CDR1 is MNHNY, CDR2 SVGAGI, per germline (reference sequence). The CDR3 totals 15 residues. The CDR3 is CASSYGGTGVETQYF. The CDR3 DNA reads as TGTGCCAGCAGTTACGGCGGGACAGGGGTGGAGACCCAGTACTTC.

Notes on this clone: At one end the junction does not follow the germline gene, possibly because of a read error. J is TRBJ2-1 and V is TRBV27, with 7 bases aligning to TRBD2. Germline V gene lookup returns CDR1 MNHEY and CDR2 SMNVEV (reference sequence). This CDR3 is 17 amino acids long. The CDR3, as DNA: TGTGCCAGCAGTTCTCAGGGAACCGGGACTACCTACTATGAGCAGTTCTTC. Amino acids: CASSSQGTGTTYYEQFF.

This sequence joins TRBV24-1 and TRBJ2-7, with D perhaps matching TRBD1 (6 bases). Per germline, CDR1 KGHDR and CDR2 SFDVKD. This CDR3 region has 15 residues. Trimming pared 2 bases from V and 7 bases from J, leaving 17 bases between. The CDR3 sequence is CATSDSFGGHPEQYF. The CDR3 nucleotides read TGTGCCACCAGTGATTCGTTTGGGGGACACCCGGAGCAGTACTTC.

The chain joins TRBV4-1 to TRBJ2-5; D is perhaps TRBD2 (5 bases). This CDR3 comprises 14 residues. CDR1 is MGHRA, CDR2 YSYEKL, per germline. V lost 0 bases and J 6 bases, leaving 11 bases between the germline ends. In DNA, the CDR3 is TGCGCCAGCAGCCAAGATGAGGGAATCAAGACCCAGTACTTC. Amino acids: CASSQDEGIKTQYF.

The chain combines TRBV3-1 (or the pseudogene TRBV3-2) with TRBJ2-4, with D unclear. Germline V lookup: CDR1 LGHDT, CDR2 YNNKEL (reference sequence). The CDR3 sequence is 17 residues long. The V end was cut by 1 base, the J end by 7 bases, with 20 bases between. CDR3 residues: CASSQGGLRLSKNIQYF. Written as DNA, the CDR3 is TGTGCCAGCAGCCAAGGTGGTTTGAGACTCTCTAAGAACATTCAGTACTTC.

V gene TRBV6-6 combines with J gene TRBJ2-7; 8 positions match TRBD1. V trimming: 8 bases; J trimming: 2 bases; junction bases outside the gene matches: 8. Germline loops: CDR1 MNHNY, CDR2 SVGAGI (reference sequence). The CDR3 loop spans 14 amino acids. The CDR3 nucleotides read TGTGCCAGCCGCCCAGGACAGGGAACCTACGAGCAGTACTTC. It translates to CASRPGQGTYEQYF.

This chain links TRBV18 with TRBJ2-1; 8 nucleotides match TRBD1. After removal of 6 bases from V and 1 base from J, the junction contained 14 bases not matched to a gene. CDR1 and CDR2 (germline): KGHSH, LQKENI. This CDR3 region has 18 residues. The CDR3 region is CASSVRTGNRGSYNEQFF. The CDR3 DNA is TGTGCCAGCTCTGTAAGGACAGGGAATCGAGGGTCCTACAATGAGCAGTTCTTC.

Only one count was recorded for this clone. This CDR3 reads CASSQDLEGSAYYYGYTF. CDR3 in DNA: TGTGCCAGCAGCCAAGATCTAGAGGGCAGCGCATATTACTATGGCTACACCTTC. The genes are TRBV3-1 (or the pseudogene TRBV3-2) and TRBJ1-2; D is undetermined. V lost 0 bases and J lost 3, with 20 bases in between. This CDR3 comprises 18 residues. Germline CDR1 LGHDT, CDR2 YNNKEL (reference sequence).

The rearrangement links TRBV7-9 to TRBJ2-7, with unresolved D. V was cut by 11 bases and J by 0 bases, with 14 bases left in between. Germline V gives CDR1 SEHNR, CDR2 FQNEAQ (reference sequence). There are 13 residues in the CDR3. CDR3 region: CAPTMVSSYEQYF. CDR3 sequence (DNA): TGTGCCCCTACTATGGTAAGCTCCTACGAGCAGTACTTC.

The rearrangement joins TRBV18 to TRBJ1-1; 7 nucleotides line up with TRBD1. CDR3 length: 16 amino acids. Germline V CDR1 and CDR2: KGHSH, LQKENI. V gave up 3 bases and J gave up 4 bases; unmatched junction bases: 11. The DNA of the CDR3 is TGTGCCAGCTCACCGCCCCCGACAGGGTTGAGCACTGAAGCTTTCTTT. Protein sequence: CASSPPPTGLSTEAFF.

V is TRBV30 and J is TRBJ1-4; the D gene is possibly TRBD1 (5 bases). The length of the CDR3 is 16 residues. Deletions cut 3 bases from V and 5 bases from J, with 19 bases between. Germline V gives CDR1 GTSNPN, CDR2 SVGIG (reference sequence). The CDR3, as DNA: TGTGCCTGGAGCAGTGCGGGGGAGGGGAAAAATGAAAAACTGTTTTTT. Translation: CAWSSAGEGKNEKLFF.

The rearrangement joins TRBV7-8 to TRBJ2-7; D remains unclear. Germline V gene data show CDR1 as SGHVS and CDR2 as FQNEAQ. The CDR3 is made up of 14 amino acids. Deletions cut 1 base from V and 4 bases from J, with 11 bases between. The CDR3 DNA sequence: TGTGCCAGCAGCTTAGGACCGGGTACTTACGAGCAGTACTTC. It codes for CASSLGPGTYEQYF.

The chain recombines TRBV20-1 with TRBJ2-3; the match to TRBD1 covers 7 bases. After removal of 3 bases from V and 3 bases from J, the junction contained 9 bases not matched to a gene. Germline CDR1 DFQATT, CDR2 SNEGSKA (reference sequence). The CDR3 runs 15 residues. The DNA of the CDR3 is TGCAGTGCTAGTAACAGGGGAAGTAATACAGATACGCAGTATTTT. It specifies CSASNRGSNTDTQYF.

The rearrangement links TRBV18 to TRBJ2-3, with 10 bases identical to TRBD2. Germline assignment: CDR1 KGHSH and CDR2 LQKENI. CDR3 length: 19 amino acids. With 1 base clipped from V and 6 bases from J, the junction kept 16 bases outside the gene matches. DNA of the CDR3: TGTGCCAGCTCACCACTCCCCCTACTAGCGGGACCTGCTGGGGATACGCAGTATTTT. This gives the protein CASSPLPLLAGPAGDTQYF.

Only one count was recorded for this clone. The rearrangement uses TRBV12-3 or TRBV12-4 and TRBJ2-3; weak D call: TRBD2 (5 bases). Trimming stripped 6 bases from V and 4 bases from J, with 8 bases between. The CDR3 runs 12 residues. The chain's CDR3 is CASSRTADTQYF. CDR3 bases: TGTGCCAGCAGCCGGACTGCAGATACGCAGTATTTT.